These 32 T cell receptor beta chains came from one sample sequenced in a study of blood T cell repertoires in COVID-19. Some clones are missing from TCRdb's copy, which holds only in-frame ones; the method was immunoSEQ multiplex PCR. The table shows under 500,000 clones, with about 89% occurring only once. The sample comprised peripheral blood. The receptors were gathered from a woman aged 25 to 39 with acute or convalescent COVID-19.

The V and J genes are TRBV2 and TRBJ2-7, with TRBD1 identical over 12 bases. Germline CDR1 and CDR2: SNHLY and FYNNEI. The CDR3 sequence is 19 residues long. V was clipped by 6 bases and J by 6 bases; unmatched bases: 21. CDR3 bases: TGTGCCAGCAGGGCAAAGGGACAGGGGGCGAAATCCGCCCCCTCCGAGCAGTACTTC. Its protein product is CASRAKGQGAKSAPSEQYF.

This clone was recorded once. This rearrangement joins TRBV7-9 to TRBJ2-5, with 7 bases fitting TRBD2. V trimming: 6 bases; J trimming: 9 bases; junction bases outside the gene matches: 13. Germline V gene sequence: CDR1 SEHNR, CDR2 FQNEAQ (reference sequence). This CDR3 comprises 14 residues. The CDR3 protein is CASRSNGGSASQYF. The CDR3 DNA is TGTGCCAGCAGGTCGAACGGGGGGTCGGCGTCCCAGTACTTC.

This clone was seen ten or more times. The chain employs TRBV5-4 and TRBJ1-3; perhaps TRBD1 as D (6 bases). Germline V gene sequence: CDR1 SGHNT, CDR2 YYREEE (reference sequence). The CDR3 runs 13 residues. Between the trimmed V and J ends, which lost 2 bases and 4 bases, there was a span of 7 bases. The CDR3 spells CASSLGQGNTIYF. In DNA, the CDR3 is TGTGCCAGCAGCTTAGGACAGGGAAACACCATATATTTT.

This chain joins TRBV5-1 and TRBJ1-3; 9 bases line up with TRBD1. V lost 5 bases and J lost 7; bases outside the gene matches: 16. The CDR3 runs 17 residues. Germline CDR1 SGHRS, CDR2 YFSETQ. The CDR3 coding sequence is TGCGCCAGCAGGGGGGCCGGACAGGGGACTATGGGGAACACCATATATTTT. This codes for CASRGAGQGTMGNTIYF.

This clone was found once. The gene calls are TRBV10-1 and TRBJ2-2; D perhaps matches TRBD2 (5 bases). Deletions cut 2 bases from V and 4 bases from J, with 11 bases between. This CDR3 has 15 amino acids. The germline V gene has CDR1 WNHNN and CDR2 SYGVQD (reference sequence). DNA of the CDR3: TGCGCCAGCAGTGAGATCGGACTGGGCACCGGGGAGCTGTTTTTT. It specifies CASSEIGLGTGELFF.

The chain has TRBV10-3 and TRBJ2-1; tentatively, D is TRBD2 (5 bases). The V gene's germline CDR1 is ENHRY and CDR2 SYGVKD. Trimming stripped 6 bases from V and 8 bases from J, with 8 bases between. There are 11 residues in the CDR3. For the CDR3, the DNA is TGTGCCATCAGGGAGGACTATGAGCAGTTCTTC. Translation: CAIREDYEQFF.

The V call is TRBV2, the J call TRBJ2-4; 8 bases map to TRBD2. CDR3 length equals 13 residues. Germline V CDR1 and CDR2: SNHLY, FYNNEI. J was trimmed by 6 bases and V by 6 bases; bases with no gene match: 4. The CDR3 region is CASSGGAVNIQYF. The CDR3 nucleotides are TGTGCCAGCAGCGGGGGGGCCGTAAACATTCAGTACTTC. The whole variable domain, remainder taken from reference TRBV2 and TRBJ2-4, is EPEVTQTPSHQVTQMGQEVILRCVPISNHLYFYWYRQILGQKVEFLVSFYNNEISEKSEIFDDQFSVERPDGSNFTLKIRSTKLEDSAMYFCASSGGAVNIQYFGAGTRLSVL.

CDR3 protein: CASSVEHNQETQYF. CDR3 DNA sequence: TGTGCCAGCAGCGTAGAACACAACCAAGAGACCCAGTACTTC. The chain uses TRBV9 and TRBJ2-5; D unclear. The length of the CDR3 is 14 residues. V lost 0 bases to trimming and J lost 0 bases, with 6 bases between them. Germline assignment: CDR1 SGDLS and CDR2 YYNGEE.

The chain carries TRBV5-5 and TRBJ2-1; maybe TRBD2 (5 bases). V lost 0 bases and J 9 bases, leaving 7 bases between the germline ends. Per the germline V gene, CDR1 is SGHKS and CDR2 is YYEKEE (reference sequence). There are 12 residues in the CDR3. The CDR3 sequence is CASSLARGEQFF. CDR3 nucleotide sequence: TGTGCCAGCAGCTTGGCCCGGGGTGAGCAGTTCTTC. Variable domain in full (rest from reference TRBV5-5 and TRBJ2-1): DAGVTQSPTHLIKTRGQQVTLRCSPISGHKSVSWYQQVLGQGPQFIFQYYEKEERGRGNFPDRFSARQFPNYSSELNVNALLLGDSALYLCASSLARGEQFFGPGTRLTVL.

The chain uses TRBV5-1 and TRBJ1-5; TRBD1 might be the D (6 bases). The V gene's germline CDR1 is SGHRS and CDR2 YFSETQ. V lost 2 bases and J 7 bases, leaving 13 bases between the germline ends. This CDR3 is 14 amino acids long. As DNA, the CDR3 is TGCGCCAGCAGCTTAGGGGGGGACGGGCAGCCCCAGCATTTT. Translated: CASSLGGDGQPQHF.

The chain employs TRBV28 and TRBJ1-1; 11 nucleotides agree with TRBD1. This CDR3 is 19 amino acids long. Germline V gives CDR1 MDHEN, CDR2 SYDVKM. V lost 7 bases and J lost 2; bases outside the gene matches: 18. The CDR3 sequence is CASNRAFAWTGGFNTEAFF. Written as DNA, the CDR3 is TGTGCCAGCAACCGTGCGTTTGCTTGGACAGGGGGCTTCAACACTGAAGCTTTCTTT.

The J gene is TRBJ1-3, the V gene TRBV9; TRBD1 aligns across 7 bases. Germline-derived CDR1 and CDR2 are SGDLS and YYNGEE. V gave up 3 bases and J gave up 2 bases; unmatched junction bases: 8. The CDR3 sequence is 16 residues long. Here the CDR3 DNA reads TGTGCCAGCAGCGGAACCGGGACAGAGCCTGGAAACACCATATATTTT. Translating gives CASSGTGTEPGNTIYF.

V is TRBV5-4 and J is TRBJ2-7; TRBD1 matches 9 bases. The V segment lost 1 base and the J segment 0 bases; nucleotides outside the gene matches: 11. CDR1 is SGHNT, CDR2 YYREEE, per germline (reference sequence). CDR3 length: 18 amino acids. The CDR3 region is CASSLTPGQGFVSYEQYF. For the CDR3, the DNA is TGTGCCAGCAGCTTGACGCCGGGACAGGGTTTCGTCTCCTACGAGCAGTACTTC. The entire variable domain, with the rest obtained from reference TRBV5-4 and TRBJ2-7, is as follows: ETGVTQSPTHLIKTRGQQVTLRCSSQSGHNTVSWYQQALGQGPQFIFQYYREEENGRGNFPPRFSGLQFPNYSSELNVNALELDDSALYLCASSLTPGQGFVSYEQYFGPGTRLTVT.

The chain has TRBV9 and TRBJ1-3; tentative D call: TRBD1 (5 bases). Germline CDR1 and CDR2: SGDLS and YYNGEE. V lost 4 bases to trimming and J lost 0 bases, with 17 bases between them. This CDR3 comprises 17 residues. The CDR3: CASSPRGGTNSGNTIYF. CDR3 DNA sequence: TGTGCCAGCAGCCCCCGGGGAGGGACGAACTCTGGAAACACCATATATTTT.

This chain connects TRBV7-2 to TRBJ1-3, with D perhaps matching TRBD1 (6 bases). Germline V gene lookup returns CDR1 SGHTA and CDR2 FQGNSA. The CDR3 runs 13 residues. With 2 bases removed from V and 9 bases from J, the gap between germline ends came to 11 bases. The CDR3 spells CASSLHREGTIYF. In DNA, the CDR3 is TGTGCCAGCAGCTTACACAGGGAGGGCACCATATATTTT.

The chain couples TRBV4-2 to TRBJ2-3; no reliable D call. The V end was cut by 3 bases, the J end by 6 bases, with 10 bases between. The CDR3 consists of 13 residues. Germline V gene lookup returns CDR1 LGHNA and CDR2 YNFKEQ. CDR3 loop: CASSQVTSDTQYF. CDR3 in DNA: TGTGCCAGCAGCCAGGTTACATCTGATACGCAGTATTTT.

The V gene is TRBV4-1, the J gene TRBJ2-7, with 7 bases matching TRBD2. J was trimmed by 0 bases and V by 0 bases; bases with no gene match: 11. The CDR3 length is 18 residues. Germline CDR1 is MGHRA and CDR2 is YSYEKL. The CDR3 is CASSQDALIRDYSYEQYF. CDR3 DNA: TGCGCCAGCAGCCAAGATGCTTTGATTCGGGACTACTCCTACGAGCAGTACTTC.

This clone has a handful of counts. The J gene is TRBJ2-5, the V gene TRBV28, with TRBD1 matching 7 bases. Germline V gene sequence: CDR1 MDHEN, CDR2 SYDVKM. The CDR3 is 14 amino acids. V lost 7 bases, J lost 5 bases, and 10 bases stayed unmatched. CDR3 coding DNA: TGTGCCAGCAAGCAGACAGGGCACTTTGAGACCCAGTACTTC. Protein sequence: CASKQTGHFETQYF.

The rearrangement uses TRBV5-4 and TRBJ2-7; 9 bases line up with TRBD1. J gave up 6 bases and V 4 bases, and 2 bases lay outside the gene matches. The CDR3 covers 12 residues. The germline V gene encodes CDR1 SGHNT and CDR2 YYREEE (reference sequence). In DNA form, the CDR3 reads TGTGCCAGCAGCCCGGACAGGGGCGAGCAGTACTTC. Translating gives CASSPDRGEQYF.

The chain is built from TRBV6-6 and TRBJ1-4; 7 bases align to TRBD1. The CDR3 runs to 14 residues. Germline V gene lookup returns CDR1 MNHNY and CDR2 SVGAGI (reference sequence). Trimming at V came to 6 bases and at J to 2 bases, leaving 3 bases not matched to a gene. Here the CDR3 DNA reads TGTGCCAGCAGAGACAGGGTGACTAATGAAAAACTGTTTTTT. Translating gives CASRDRVTNEKLFF.

J is TRBJ1-1 and V is TRBV28; a possible D gene is TRBD1 (5 bases). The CDR3 covers 14 residues. Per germline, CDR1 MDHEN and CDR2 SYDVKM. Trimming removed 6 bases from V and 2 bases from J, with 13 bases in between. The CDR3 DNA sequence: TGTGCCAGCAGCCCATCCGGGGGAAACACTGAAGCTTTCTTT. Translating it yields CASSPSGGNTEAFF.

The chain couples TRBV3-1 (or the pseudogene TRBV3-2) to TRBJ2-1; D unclear. There are 16 residues in the CDR3. Trimming shortened V by 0 bases and J by 4 bases, and 13 bases separated the two germline ends. Germline V gives CDR1 LGHDT, CDR2 YNNKEL (reference sequence). CDR3 sequence (DNA): TGTGCCAGCAGCCAAGATTGGCAGGTGATTTACAATGAGCAGTTCTTC. It specifies CASSQDWQVIYNEQFF.

This sequence joins TRBV5-1 and TRBJ1-2, with D unclear. This CDR3 contains 14 residues. Per germline, CDR1 SGHRS and CDR2 YFSETQ. Trimming shortened V by 0 bases and J by 4 bases, and 10 bases separated the two germline ends. CDR3 sequence reads: CASSLVAGSYGYTF. CDR3 sequence (DNA): TGCGCCAGCAGCTTGGTGGCAGGATCCTATGGCTACACCTTC.

This clone was seen a single time. The rearrangement links TRBV5-6 to TRBJ1-4; D gene uncertain. Germline V CDR1 and CDR2: SGHDT, YYEEEE. The V end was cut by 6 bases, the J end by 7 bases, with 16 bases between. The CDR3 is made up of 14 amino acids. The CDR3 here is CASTVWSLSEKLFF. CDR3 DNA sequence: TGTGCCAGCACCGTATGGAGCTTAAGTGAAAAACTGTTTTTT. Complete variable domain (other parts from reference TRBV5-6 and TRBJ1-4): DAGVTQSPTHLIKTRGQQVTLRCSPKSGHDTVSWYQQALGQGPQFIFQYYEEEERQRGNFPDRFSGHQFPNYSSELNVNALLLGDSALYLCASTVWSLSEKLFFGSGTQLSVL.

V gene TRBV18 combines with J gene TRBJ2-3; the match to TRBD2 covers 8 bases. Germline V lookup: CDR1 KGHSH, CDR2 LQKENI. CDR3 length: 13 amino acids. The V and J ends lost 6 bases and 2 bases, in that order; junction bases with no gene match: 1. The CDR3 region has the DNA TGTGCCAGCTCTAGCGGGGACACAGATACGCAGTATTTT. Encoded protein: CASSSGDTDTQYF.

This clone was detected a few times. V is TRBV28 and J is TRBJ1-3; D gene unclear. V was trimmed by 8 bases and J by 2 bases, leaving 19 bases between them. From germline, CDR1 is MDHEN and CDR2 SYDVKM. This CDR3 is 16 amino acids long. CDR3 DNA: TGTGCCAGCTATTTCAAGGGTAGCGGCCCTGGAAACACCATATATTTT. Translated: CASYFKGSGPGNTIYF.

The chain employs TRBV18 and TRBJ1-1, with a possible D match to TRBD1 (6 bases). Trimming took off 3 bases at V and 6 bases at J, with 11 bases between the two ends. This CDR3 is 13 amino acids long. Germline V gene sequence: CDR1 KGHSH, CDR2 LQKENI. The DNA of the CDR3 is TGTGCCAGCTCACCCAGGACAGTATCTGAAGCTTTCTTT. This encodes CASSPRTVSEAFF.

The chain joins TRBV13 to TRBJ2-6, with D perhaps matching TRBD1 (5 bases). CDR3 length: 20 amino acids. The germline V and J ends were trimmed by 2 bases and 0 bases, with 20 bases remaining between them. Germline V gives CDR1 PRHDT, CDR2 FYEKMQ (reference sequence). The chain's CDR3 is CASSLLPKDTSISGANVLTF. CDR3 nucleotides: TGTGCCAGCAGCTTACTCCCAAAGGACACCTCCATCTCTGGGGCCAACGTCCTGACTTTC.

The sample holds one count of this clone. The V and J genes are TRBV11-2 and TRBJ2-7; TRBD1 aligns across 9 bases. Germline trimming cut 4 bases from V and 2 bases from J; bases unmatched to any gene: 3. The CDR3 loop spans 14 amino acids. From germline, CDR1 is SGHAT and CDR2 FQNNGV. The DNA for the CDR3 is TGTGCCAGCAGCTCGCGGACAGGGGCCTACGAGCAGTACTTC. Translating gives CASSSRTGAYEQYF. Full variable domain (outside the CDR3, taken from reference TRBV11-2 and TRBJ2-7): EAGVAQSPRYKIIEKRQSVAFWCNPISGHATLYWYQQILGQGPKLLIQFQNNGVVDDSQLPKDRFSAERLKGVDSTLKIQPAKLEDSAVYLCASSSRTGAYEQYFGPGTRLTVT.

V usage is TRBV21-1 and J usage is TRBJ2-5; TRBD1, the table's D call, lacks a check against the DNA. TRBV21-1 is an annotated pseudogene. CDR3 length equals 14 residues. The CDR3 sequence: CASSKCGARETQYF. CDR3 bases: TGTGCCAGCAGCAAATGTGGGGCTCGGGAGACCCAGTACTTC.

V gene TRBV25-1 combines with J gene TRBJ2-3, with 10 bases fitting TRBD2. This CDR3 is 16 amino acids long. Per the germline V gene, CDR1 is MGHDK and CDR2 is SYGVNS. Losses at the gene ends were 3 bases for V and 4 bases for J; bases not matched to a gene: 7. In nucleotides, the CDR3 is TGTGCCAGCAGTGATGTGGTAGCGGGGGGCTCAGATACGCAGTATTTT. It is translated as CASSDVVAGGSDTQYF.

The chain recombines TRBV4-1 with TRBJ2-1, with TRBD1 matching over 7 bases. V was pared by 2 bases and J by 5 bases, with 9 bases of the junction left unmatched. The CDR3 is 16 residues long. Germline CDR1 is MGHRA and CDR2 is YSYEKL. The CDR3 nucleotides are TGCGCCAGCAGCCAACTGGACAGGACCCTGAACAATGAGCAGTTCTTC. Residues: CASSQLDRTLNNEQFF.